The entry that follows covers one T cell receptor (beta chain) sequence. This specimen comes from a study of blood T cell repertoires in COVID-19. The overall study: Acute and convalescent COVID-19 samples came from the United States, Italy and Spain. T cells, B-cell-depleted T cells, or PBMCs supplied cDNA or gDNA.

In the authors' workflow: The authors estimated nucleated cell counts from reference gene primer amplification. Clones were sequenced by immunoSEQ multiplex PCR, and TCRdb holds only the in-frame ones, with some missing. That table is the source of V, J and clone size, and D and trimming were worked out from the DNA. The sample has approximately 210,000 clones, roughly 84% seen once. The Seattle patients, enrolled during active infection, were followed longitudinally. This sequence originates from a woman of 80 years or more with COVID-19, enrolled during active disease. Sample: peripheral blood.

CDR3 in DNA: TGCGCCAGCAGCCAAGGTGACAGGACTAGCTGGGGCACAGATACGCAGTATTTT. Its translation is CASSQGDRTSWGTDTQYF. The chain employs TRBV4-3 and TRBJ2-3; 8 positions agree with TRBD2. Unmatched junction bases numbered 10, after V lost 1 base and J lost 1 base. This CDR3 spans 18 amino acids. Germline CDR1 LGHNA, CDR2 YSLEER.